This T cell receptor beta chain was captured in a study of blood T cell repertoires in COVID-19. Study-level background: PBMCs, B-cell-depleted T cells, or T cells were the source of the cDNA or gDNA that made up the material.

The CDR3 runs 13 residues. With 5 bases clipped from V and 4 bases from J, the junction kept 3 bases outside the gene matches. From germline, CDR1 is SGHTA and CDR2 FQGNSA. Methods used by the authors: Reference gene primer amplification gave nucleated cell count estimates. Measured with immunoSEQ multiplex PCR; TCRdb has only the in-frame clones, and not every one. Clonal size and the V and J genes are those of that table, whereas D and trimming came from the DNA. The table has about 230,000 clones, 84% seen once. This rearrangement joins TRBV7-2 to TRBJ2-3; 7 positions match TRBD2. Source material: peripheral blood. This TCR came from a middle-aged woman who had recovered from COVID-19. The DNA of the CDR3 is TGTGCCAGCAGCCAGCGGGGCCCAGATACGCAGTATTTT. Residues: CASSQRGPDTQYF.